This T cell receptor beta chain originates from a study of cytomegalovirus exposure and HLA in healthy donors. In the PCR, 60 Vbeta and 13 Jbeta primers were used. Here immunoSEQ multiplex PCR was the method, and the copy in TCRdb shows in-frame clones only, minus some. The repertoire holds some 150,000 clones, with approximately 80% as singletons. This clone showed up just a few times. Its specificity is not known. There are 18 residues in the CDR3. The V segment lost 7 bases and the J segment 3 bases; nucleotides outside the gene matches: 20. Looked up from germline, CDR1 is MNHEY and CDR2 is SMNVEV (reference sequence). Overall study results and limits: Per a prior analysis, the majority of TCR beta V segments were productive roughly 87% or roughly 30% of the time. Analysis performed later showed TCR beta chains linked to HLA being more clonally expanded than equally common others. For most TCR sequences rarity was the rule, although some public TCRs occurred in many donors. Reportedly, diagnosis of cytomegalovirus status by the classifier showed high specificity and sensitivity.

Sequencing was done on a sample of PBMCs. The clonotype comes from a woman aged 50 to 60 in good health and CMV-seronegative. The gene calls are TRBV27 and TRBJ2-7; TRBD2 matches at 8 bases. The CDR3 coding sequence is TGTGCCAGCACCCCTGTGCAGATAAGGGGACTAGTAGGCTACGAGCAGTACTTC. Residues: CASTPVQIRGLVGYEQYF.